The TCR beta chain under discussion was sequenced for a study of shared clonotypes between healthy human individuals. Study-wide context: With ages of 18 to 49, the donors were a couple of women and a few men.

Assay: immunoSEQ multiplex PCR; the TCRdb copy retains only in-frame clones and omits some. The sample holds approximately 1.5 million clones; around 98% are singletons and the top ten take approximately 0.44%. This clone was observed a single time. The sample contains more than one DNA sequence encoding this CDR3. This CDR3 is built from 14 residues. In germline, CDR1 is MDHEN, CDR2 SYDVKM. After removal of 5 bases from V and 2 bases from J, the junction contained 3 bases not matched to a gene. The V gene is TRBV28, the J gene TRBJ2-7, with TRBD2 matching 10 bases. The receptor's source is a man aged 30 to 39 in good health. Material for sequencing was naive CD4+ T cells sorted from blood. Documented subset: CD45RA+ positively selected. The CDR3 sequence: CASSLLAGAYEQYF. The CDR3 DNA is TGTGCCAGCAGTCTGCTAGCGGGAGCCTACGAGCAGTACTTC.